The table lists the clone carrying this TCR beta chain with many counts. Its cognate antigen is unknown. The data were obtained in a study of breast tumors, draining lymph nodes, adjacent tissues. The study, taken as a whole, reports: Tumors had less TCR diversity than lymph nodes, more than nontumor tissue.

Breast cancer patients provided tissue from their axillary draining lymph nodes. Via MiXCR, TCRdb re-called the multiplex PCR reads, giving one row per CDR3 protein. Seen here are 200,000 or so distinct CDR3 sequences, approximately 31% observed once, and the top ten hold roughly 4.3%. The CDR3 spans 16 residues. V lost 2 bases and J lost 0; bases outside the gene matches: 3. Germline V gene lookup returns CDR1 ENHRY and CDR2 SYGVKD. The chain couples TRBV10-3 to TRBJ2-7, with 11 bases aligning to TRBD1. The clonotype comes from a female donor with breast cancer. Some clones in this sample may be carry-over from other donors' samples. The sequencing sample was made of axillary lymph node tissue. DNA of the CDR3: TGTGCCATCAGTGAGGGGACAGGGGGACTCTCCTACGAGCAGTACTTC. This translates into CAISEGTGGLSYEQYF.